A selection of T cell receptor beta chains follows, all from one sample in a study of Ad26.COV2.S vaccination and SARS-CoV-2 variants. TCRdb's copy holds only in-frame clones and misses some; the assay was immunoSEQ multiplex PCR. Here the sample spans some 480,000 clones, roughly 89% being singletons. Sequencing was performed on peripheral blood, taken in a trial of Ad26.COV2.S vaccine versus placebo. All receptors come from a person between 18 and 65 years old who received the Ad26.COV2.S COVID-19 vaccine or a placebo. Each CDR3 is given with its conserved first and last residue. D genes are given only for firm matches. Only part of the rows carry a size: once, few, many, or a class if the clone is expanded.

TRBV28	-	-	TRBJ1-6	CASSPPPTNSPLHF	TGTGCCAGCAGCCCCCCGCCCACAAATTCACCCCTCCACTTT
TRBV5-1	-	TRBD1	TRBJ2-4	CASSYGGQGESKNIQYF	TGCGCCAGCAGCTACGGGGGACAGGGTGAATCCAAAAACATTCAGTACTTC
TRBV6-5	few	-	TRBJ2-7	CASTHGVGSEEQYF	TGTGCCAGCACCCACGGGGTGGGATCAGAGGAGCAGTACTTC
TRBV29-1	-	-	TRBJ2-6	CSVATGGSGANVLTF	TGCAGCGTTGCGACAGGTGGCTCTGGGGCCAACGTCCTGACTTTC
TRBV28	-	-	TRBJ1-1	CASSPITDGTYRTTEAFF	TGTGCCAGCAGTCCTATCACCGACGGGACCTATCGAACCACTGAAGCTTTCTTT
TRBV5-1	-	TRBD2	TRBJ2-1	CASSPGLAGAPYNEQFF	TGCGCCAGCAGCCCGGGACTAGCGGGGGCCCCCTACAATGAGCAGTTCTTC
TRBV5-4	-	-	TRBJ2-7	CASTPGIQGYEQYF	TGTGCCAGCACCCCGGGGATTCAAGGCTACGAGCAGTACTTC
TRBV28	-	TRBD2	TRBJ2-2	CASSLVLAGLTGELFF	TGTGCCAGCAGTTTAGTACTAGCGGGACTAACCGGGGAGCTGTTTTTT
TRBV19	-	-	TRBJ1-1	CASRLSGSMVTEAFF	TGTGCCTCTCGCCTATCGGGAAGCATGGTGACTGAAGCTTTCTTT
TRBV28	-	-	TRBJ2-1	CASSSGWTPSYNEQFF	TGTGCCAGCAGTTCCGGTTGGACACCTTCCTACAATGAGCAGTTCTTC
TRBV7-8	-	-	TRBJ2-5	CASSSGVETQYF	TGTGCCAGCAGCTCAGGGGTGGAGACCCAGTACTTC
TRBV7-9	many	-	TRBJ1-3	CASSLGSGNTIYF	TGTGCCAGCAGCTTAGGGTCTGGAAACACCATATATTTT
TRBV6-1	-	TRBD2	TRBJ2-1	CASSHGPGGGNEQFF	TGTGCCAGCAGCCACGGACCGGGAGGAGGCAATGAGCAGTTCTTC
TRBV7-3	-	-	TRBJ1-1	CASSRQTDTEAFF	TGTGCCAGCAGCCGACAGACAGACACTGAAGCTTTCTTT
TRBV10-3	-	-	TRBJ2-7	CAISDTRFGEQYF	TGTGCCATCAGCGATACTAGGTTCGGCGAGCAGTACTTC
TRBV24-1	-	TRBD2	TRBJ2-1	CATSDFGSGGGLNEQFF	TGTGCCACCAGTGATTTCGGTAGCGGGGGAGGACTCAATGAGCAGTTCTTC
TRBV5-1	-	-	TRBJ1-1	CASSSGTLNTEAFF	TGCGCCAGCAGCTCTGGAACCTTGAACACTGAAGCTTTCTTT
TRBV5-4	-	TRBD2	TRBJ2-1	CASSPGLAVNNEQFF	TGTGCCAGCAGCCCGGGACTAGCGGTAAACAATGAGCAGTTCTTC
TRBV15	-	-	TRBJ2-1	CATSRDRGYNEQFF	TGTGCCACCAGCAGAGATCGGGGGTACAATGAGCAGTTCTTC
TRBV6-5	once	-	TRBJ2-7	CASSPRARGGEQYF	TGTGCCAGCTCCCCCCGGGCCCGGGGTGGGGAGCAGTACTTC
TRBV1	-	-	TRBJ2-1	CTSSHPPPGLAGLLVYNEQFF	TGCACCAGCAGCCATCCCCCTCCGGGACTAGCGGGATTGCTTGTTTACAATGAGCAGTTCTTC
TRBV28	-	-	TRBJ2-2	CASSLQAGELFF	TGTGCCAGCAGTCTACAAGCCGGGGAGCTGTTTTTT
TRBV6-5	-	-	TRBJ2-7	CASSYDGGTVLGEQYF	TGTGCCAGCAGTTACGATGGCGGGACTGTTTTGGGCGAGCAGTACTTC
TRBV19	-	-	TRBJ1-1	CASSIGGNVNTEAFF	TGTGCCAGTAGTATAGGGGGAAACGTGAACACTGAAGCTTTCTTT
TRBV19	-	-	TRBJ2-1	CASSLKFEQFF	TGTGCCAGTAGTCTCAAGTTTGAGCAGTTCTTC
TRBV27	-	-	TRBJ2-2	CASSFVGADGELFF	TGTGCCAGCAGTTTTGTAGGAGCGGACGGGGAGCTGTTTTTT
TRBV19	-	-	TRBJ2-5	CASSPTGLETQYF	TGTGCCAGTAGTCCTACAGGGTTGGAGACCCAGTACTTC
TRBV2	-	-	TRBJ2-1	CASGGPGVNEQFF	TGTGCCAGCGGAGGGCCTGGTGTCAATGAGCAGTTCTTC
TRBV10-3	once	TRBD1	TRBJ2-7	CAYRRGHEQYF	TGTGCCTACCGAAGGGGGCACGAGCAGTACTTC
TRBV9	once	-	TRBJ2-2	CASKGTDTGELFF	TGTGCCAGCAAGGGGACTGACACCGGGGAGCTGTTTTTT
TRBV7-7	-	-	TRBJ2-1	CASSLRPGDEQFF	TGTGCTAGCAGCTTGCGCCCGGGGGATGAGCAGTTCTTC
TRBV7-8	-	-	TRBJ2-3	CASSLVLPTDTQYF	TGTGCCAGCAGCTTAGTACTACCGACAGATACGCAGTATTTT
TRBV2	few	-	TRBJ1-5	CASSEAPLSQHF	TGTGCCAGCAGTGAGGCCCCGCTGTCCCAGCATTTT